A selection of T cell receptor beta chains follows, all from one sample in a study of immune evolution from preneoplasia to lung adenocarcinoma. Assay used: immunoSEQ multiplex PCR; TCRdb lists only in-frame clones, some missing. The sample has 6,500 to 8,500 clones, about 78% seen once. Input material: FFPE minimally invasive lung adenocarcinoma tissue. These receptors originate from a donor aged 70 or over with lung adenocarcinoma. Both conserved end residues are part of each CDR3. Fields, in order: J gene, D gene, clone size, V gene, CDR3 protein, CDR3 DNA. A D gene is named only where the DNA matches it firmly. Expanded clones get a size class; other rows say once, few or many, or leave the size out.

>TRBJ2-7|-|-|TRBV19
CASSIDSSPEEQYF
TGTGCCAGTAGTATAGATTCGTCCCCCGAAGAGCAGTACTTC
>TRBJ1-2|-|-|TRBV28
CASSNQPGRMSPGYTF
TGTGCCAGCAGTAACCAACCCGGGAGGATGTCTCCCGGCTACACCTTC
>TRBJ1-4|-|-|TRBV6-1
CASSEAYGEKLFF
TGTGCCAGCAGTGAAGCGTACGGTGAAAAACTGTTTTTT
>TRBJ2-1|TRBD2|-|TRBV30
CAWSVGLADYNEQFF
TGTGCCTGGAGTGTGGGACTAGCCGACTACAATGAGCAGTTCTTC
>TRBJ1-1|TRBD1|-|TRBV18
CASSPQGGDTEAFF
TGTGCCAGCTCACCACAAGGGGGCGACACTGAAGCTTTCTTT
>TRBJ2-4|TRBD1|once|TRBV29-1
CSAGQGKNIQYF
TGCAGCGCAGGACAGGGTAAAAACATTCAGTACTTC
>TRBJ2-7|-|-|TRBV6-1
CASSRLASYEQYF
TGTGCCAGCAGCCGACTGGCCTCCTACGAGCAGTACTTC
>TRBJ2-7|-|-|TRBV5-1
CASSLDGSYEQYF
TGCGCCAGCAGCTTGGACGGGTCCTACGAGCAGTACTTC
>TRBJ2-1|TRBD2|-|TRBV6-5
CASSWTSGRGNEQFF
TGTGCCAGCAGTTGGACTAGCGGGAGGGGTAATGAGCAGTTCTTC
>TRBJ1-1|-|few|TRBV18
CASSPANGRVNTEAFF
TGTGCCAGCTCACCAGCCAACGGACGAGTGAACACTGAAGCTTTCTTT
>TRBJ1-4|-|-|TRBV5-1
CASSLAGATYEKLFF
TGCGCCAGCAGCCTGGCGGGGGCGACGTATGAAAAACTGTTTTTT
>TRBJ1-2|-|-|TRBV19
CASSERQGYGYTF
TGTGCCAGTAGTGAAAGGCAGGGATATGGCTACACCTTC
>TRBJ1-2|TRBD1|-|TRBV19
CASSSRDRANYGYTF
TGTGCCAGTAGTTCCAGGGACAGGGCTAACTATGGCTACACCTTC
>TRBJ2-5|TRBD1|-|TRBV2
CASRGTGEETQYF
TGTGCCAGCAGGGGGACAGGGGAAGAGACCCAGTACTTC
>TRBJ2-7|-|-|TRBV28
CASRDEGRTEQYF
TGTGCCAGCAGAGACGAGGGTCGGACGGAGCAGTACTTC
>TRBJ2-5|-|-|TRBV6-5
CASSYSTRPETQYF
TGTGCCAGCAGTTACTCGACCAGACCCGAGACCCAGTACTTC
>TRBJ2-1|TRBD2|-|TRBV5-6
CASSMIGTSGSDEQFF
TGTGCCAGCAGCATGATAGGGACTAGCGGGAGTGATGAGCAGTTCTTC
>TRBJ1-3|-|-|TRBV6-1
CASSEQRMSSGNTIYF
TGTGCCAGCAGTGAACAACGGATGAGCTCTGGAAACACCATATATTTT
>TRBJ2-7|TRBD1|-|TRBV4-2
CASSQVGTGGEQYF
TGTGCCAGCAGCCAAGTTGGGACAGGGGGCGAGCAGTACTTC
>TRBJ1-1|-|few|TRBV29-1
CSVVKGLNTEAFF
TGCAGCGTTGTCAAGGGGCTGAACACTGAAGCTTTCTTT
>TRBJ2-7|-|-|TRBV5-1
CASSLFPSEQYF
TGCGCCAGCAGCTTGTTCCCCAGTGAGCAGTACTTC
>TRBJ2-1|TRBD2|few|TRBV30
CAWRLAGVPSEQFF
TGTGCCTGGAGACTAGCGGGAGTTCCTAGTGAGCAGTTCTTC
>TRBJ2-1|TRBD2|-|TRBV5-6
CASSFTTSGINEQFF
TGTGCCAGCAGCTTTACTACTAGCGGGATCAATGAGCAGTTCTTC
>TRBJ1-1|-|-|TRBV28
CASSLVQGFLKAFF
TGTGCCAGCAGTTTGGTCCAGGGGTTCCTCAAAGCTTTCTTT
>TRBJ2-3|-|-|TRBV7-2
CASSLRGSSSTDTQYF
TGTGCCAGCAGCTTAAGAGGGTCCTCGAGCACAGATACGCAGTATTTT
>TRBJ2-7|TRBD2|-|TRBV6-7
CASLPPLAGPSSPYEQYF
TGTGCCAGCCTCCCCCCTCTAGCGGGCCCATCAAGCCCCTACGAGCAGTACTTC
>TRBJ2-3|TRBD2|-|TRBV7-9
CASSLGPGLAADTQYF
TGTGCCAGCAGCTTAGGCCCGGGACTAGCCGCAGATACGCAGTATTTT
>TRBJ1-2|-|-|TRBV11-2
CASSLAGGTRDYGYTF
TGTGCCAGCAGCTTGGCTGGGGGGACCAGAGACTATGGCTACACCTTC
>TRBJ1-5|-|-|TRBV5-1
CASSFEGKQPQHF
TGCGCCAGCAGCTTTGAGGGGAAACAGCCCCAGCATTTT
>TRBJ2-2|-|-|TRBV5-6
CASSRGSSSPNTGELFF
TGTGCCAGCAGCCGGGGATCGAGCTCTCCGAACACCGGGGAGCTGTTTTTT
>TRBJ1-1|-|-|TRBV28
CASSLPELEAFF
TGTGCCAGCAGTTTGCCCGAGCTAGAAGCTTTCTTT
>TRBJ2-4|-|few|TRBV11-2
CASSSQLAQGNIQYF
TGTGCCAGCAGCTCCCAACTAGCGCAGGGGAACATTCAGTACTTC